This TCR beta chain derives from a study of blood T cells in healthy people across ages. Notes on the study in general: No conclusive comparison of naive versus antigen-experienced cells was possible with unsorted PBMCs.

Turning to this clonotype: Its antigen remains unidentified. Sequence at one end of the junction differs from germline and may be a read error.

Germline V gene lookup returns CDR1 MGHDK and CDR2 SYGVNS. The CDR3 runs 16 residues. Sample-barcoded 5' priming and a J-beta primer mix drove a second PCR of about 6 to 12 cycles. Each CDR3 protein is one row after TCRdb ran MiXCR on the 5' RACE reads. The sample carries under 2 million distinct CDR3 sequences, 34% recorded once. Sequencing was done on a sample of blood. The genes are TRBV25-1 and TRBJ2-6; D might be TRBD1 or TRBD2, each matching 5 bases. This receptor was taken from a woman in her twenties or thirties in good health. In DNA, the CDR3 is TGTGCCAGCAGTGAATCAATGGCTTCCGGGGCCAGCGTCCTGACTTTC. Encoded protein: CASSESMASGASVLTF.